The 19 T cell receptor beta chains listed next were all sequenced from one sample in a study of blood T cell repertoires in COVID-19. TCRdb's copy holds only in-frame clones and misses some; the assay was immunoSEQ multiplex PCR. The sample has 350,000 to 500,000 clones; more than 70% are singletons. Sequencing was performed on PBMCs or T cells enriched from blood (not recorded which). Receptor source: a woman between 18 and 29 years old who had been exposed to COVID-19.

The V call is TRBV13, the J call TRBJ2-1, with 10 bases lining up with TRBD2. Germline V lookup: CDR1 PRHDT, CDR2 FYEKMQ (reference sequence). There are 16 residues in the CDR3. V shed 5 bases and J 4 bases; nucleotides not matched to a gene: 8. The CDR3 protein is CASSLETSGQYNEQFF. In DNA, the CDR3 is TGTGCCAGCAGCCTAGAGACTAGCGGGCAATACAATGAGCAGTTCTTC.

V gene TRBV4-2 combines with J gene TRBJ2-4; the match to TRBD1 covers 8 bases. The CDR3 totals 16 residues. The germline CDR1 and CDR2 sequences are LGHNA and YNFKEQ. The junction had 10 bases not matched to a gene; V was cut back by 1 base and J by 8 bases. In DNA, the CDR3 is TGTGCCAGCAGCCAAGGGGGGACAGGCAAGGTTTACATTCAGTACTTC. Translation: CASSQGGTGKVYIQYF.

The V call is TRBV28, the J call TRBJ2-7, with TRBD1 matching 7 bases. With 6 bases clipped from V and 0 bases from J, the junction kept 5 bases outside the gene matches. The CDR3 extends over 14 amino acids. CDR1 is MDHEN, CDR2 SYDVKM, per germline. As DNA, the CDR3 is TGTGCCAGCAGGGCCCCAGGGGGCTCCTACGAGCAGTACTTC. Translated, it gives CASRAPGGSYEQYF.

The chain uses TRBV10-3 and TRBJ1-2; no reliable D call. CDR1 is ENHRY, CDR2 SYGVKD, per germline. CDR3 size: 12 residues. V dropped 6 bases and J dropped 5 bases, with 10 bases sitting between them. The CDR3 protein is CAISPGDYGYTF. The CDR3, as DNA: TGTGCCATCAGCCCCGGGGATTATGGCTACACCTTC.

The J gene is TRBJ2-7, the V gene TRBV4-1; D perhaps matches TRBD2 (5 bases). The germline CDR1 and CDR2 sequences are MGHRA and YSYEKL. CDR3 length: 15 residues. Trimming left V 5 bases short and J 2 bases short, with 16 bases between. The CDR3 loop reads CASSGEGVGTYEQYF. In DNA form, the CDR3 reads TGCGCCAGCAGCGGAGAGGGTGTCGGAACCTACGAGCAGTACTTC.

This chain connects TRBV14 to TRBJ2-7; D unclear. The CDR3 is 13 residues long. V lost 4 bases and J lost 6, with 13 bases in between. Germline V gene lookup returns CDR1 SGHDN and CDR2 FVKESK. In DNA form, the CDR3 reads TGTGCCAGCAGCCTGGAGCGACTCCGCGAGCAGTACTTC. Translated, it gives CASSLERLREQYF. The full variable domain, with the rest looked up from reference TRBV14 and TRBJ2-7, is EAGVTQFPSHSVIEKGQTVTLRCDPISGHDNLYWYRRVMGKEIKFLLHFVKESKQDESGMPNNRFLAERTGGTYSTLKVQPAELEDSGVYFCASSLERLREQYFGPGTRLTVT.

The chain has TRBV7-9 and TRBJ2-1; the match to TRBD2 covers 11 bases. The trim removed 5 bases at V and 6 bases at J, leaving 9 bases unmatched. The CDR3 covers 16 residues. Germline loops: CDR1 SEHNR, CDR2 FQNEAQ (reference sequence). The CDR3 coding sequence is TGTGCCAGCAGCACCCCACTAGCGGGAGTCGGCAATGAGCAGTTCTTC. Amino acid sequence: CASSTPLAGVGNEQFF.

V gene TRBV5-1 combines with J gene TRBJ2-3; D remains ambiguous. This CDR3 is built from 15 residues. Germline assignment: CDR1 SGHRS and CDR2 YFSETQ. V was cut by 0 bases and J by 7 bases, with 15 bases left in between. This chain's CDR3 is CASSLAGVAEYTQYF. The CDR3 coding sequence is TGCGCCAGCAGCTTGGCCGGAGTAGCAGAGTATACGCAGTATTTT.

V gene TRBV5-1 combines with J gene TRBJ1-1; tentatively, D is TRBD1 (5 bases). Per germline, CDR1 SGHRS and CDR2 YFSETQ. The V end lost 2 bases, the J end lost 4 bases, and 9 bases lay between the germline ends. This CDR3 has 13 residues. CDR3 DNA sequence: TGCGCCAGCAGCTTAGGGGTCGGCACTGAAGCTTTCTTT. It is translated as CASSLGVGTEAFF.

The gene calls are TRBV9 and TRBJ2-1, with D perhaps matching TRBD2 (6 bases). CDR3 length: 17 residues. Germline values: CDR1 SGDLS, CDR2 YYNGEE. The V gene lost 10 bases and the J gene lost 6 bases, with 29 bases spanning the gap. The DNA for the CDR3 is TGTGCCGATGCGTGCAACTCGGGACGGGAGTATGGCAATGAGCAGTTCTTC. Protein product: CADACNSGREYGNEQFF.

The V gene is TRBV7-4, the J gene TRBJ1-2; no clear D. The germline CDR1 and CDR2 sequences are SGHVT and SQSDAQ. This CDR3 has 12 amino acids. The V end lost 1 base, the J end lost 8 bases, and 8 bases lay between the germline ends. The CDR3 here is CASSLGGWGYTF. CDR3 bases: TGTGCCAGCAGCTTAGGAGGGTGGGGCTACACCTTC.

The genes are TRBV19 and TRBJ1-1, with a possible D match to TRBD1 (6 bases). V lost 9 bases, J lost 0 bases, and 11 bases lay in between. The germline V gene encodes CDR1 LNHDA and CDR2 SQIVND (reference sequence). This CDR3 comprises 13 residues. CDR3 region: CASSGALNTEAFF. For the CDR3, the DNA is TGTGCCAGCTCAGGGGCTCTGAACACTGAAGCTTTCTTT.

The chain links TRBV7-9 to TRBJ2-1; D might be TRBD2 (6 bases). V was clipped by 1 base and J by 5 bases, with 12 bases between them. CDR3 length equals 15 residues. Germline CDR1 and CDR2: SEHNR and FQNEAQ (reference sequence). In DNA form, the CDR3 reads TGTGCCAGCAGCTTAGTGCGGGGTCCCCACAATGAGCAGTTCTTC. Its protein product is CASSLVRGPHNEQFF. Together with reference TRBV7-9 and TRBJ2-1, the CDR3 gives the full variable domain: DTGVSQNPRHKITKRGQNVTFRCDPISEHNRLYWYRQTLGQGPEFLTYFQNEAQLEKSRLLSDRFSAERPKGSFSTLEIQRTEQGDSAMYLCASSLVRGPHNEQFFGPGTRLTVL.

This clone was recorded only once. V gene TRBV5-6 combines with J gene TRBJ2-2; TRBD2 matches at 13 bases. V shed 5 bases, J shed 6 bases, and the junction held 7 bases outside the gene matches. The CDR3 contains 16 residues. Looked up from germline, CDR1 is SGHDT and CDR2 is YYEEEE. The CDR3 region is CASRPGLAGDSGELFF. CDR3 DNA sequence: TGTGCCAGCAGACCTGGACTAGCGGGGGACTCCGGGGAGCTGTTTTTT.

This clone was observed once. The chain employs TRBV29-1 and TRBJ1-6, with D possibly TRBD1 on 5 matching bases. CDR1 is SQVTM and CDR2 is ANQGSEA in the germline V gene. V lost 1 base, J lost 15 bases, and 19 bases lay in between. This CDR3 comprises 14 residues. In nucleotides, the CDR3 is TGCAGCGTTGAAGCGGGGGGGAAGGGAGCGGGCCTCCACTTT. Translated, it gives CSVEAGGKGAGLHF.

This chain links TRBV28 with TRBJ1-2; 7 bases map to TRBD1. From germline, CDR1 is MDHEN and CDR2 SYDVKM. CDR3 length: 16 amino acids. V gave up 2 bases and J gave up 2 bases; unmatched junction bases: 8. As DNA, the CDR3 is TGTGCCAGCAGTTTAGGGTCCTACAGGGGAAACTATGGCTACACCTTC. It encodes CASSLGSYRGNYGYTF.

The rearrangement uses TRBV4-3 and TRBJ1-6; TRBD1 might be the D (5 bases). With 3 bases removed from V and 7 bases from J, the gap between germline ends came to 16 bases. CDR1 LGHNA and CDR2 YSLEER come from the germline V gene. The CDR3 extends over 16 amino acids. The CDR3 here is CASSQLAGPENSPLHF. The CDR3 DNA sequence: TGCGCCAGCAGCCAGCTGGCGGGGCCCGAAAATTCACCCCTCCACTTT.

This clone has only one observation. The chain couples TRBV5-3 to TRBJ2-7; TRBD2 is a possible D gene (5 bases). TRBV5-3 has ORF status, its function being uncertain. Trimming took off 3 bases at V and 9 bases at J, with 19 bases between the two ends. The CDR3 runs to 14 residues. The CDR3 is CARSWRINAGGQYF. The CDR3 DNA sequence: TGTGCCAGAAGCTGGAGGATTAACGCCGGAGGGCAGTACTTC.

This chain joins TRBV27 and TRBJ2-7; D may be TRBD1 (6 bases). Trimming shortened V by 4 bases and J by 0 bases, and 13 bases separated the two germline ends. The CDR3 loop spans 15 amino acids. CDR1 and CDR2 from the germline V gene are MNHEY and SMNVEV (reference sequence). CDR3 nucleotide sequence: TGTGCCAGCAGTTCCCTTGGACAGAGCTCCTACGAGCAGTACTTC. This translates into CASSSLGQSSYEQYF.